This T cell receptor beta chain was sequenced during a study of T cell responses to AZD1222 COVID-19 vaccine. Study-wide results and caveats: Most donors were white British and more were female, and clonal diversity was possibly underestimated. Once two AZD1222 doses were given, Spike-specific TCR breadth and depth went up.

V was cut by 3 bases and J by 3 bases, with 17 bases left in between. CDR1 is SEHNR and CDR2 is FQNEAQ in the germline V gene (reference sequence). The CDR3 length is 16 residues. Sequencing used immunoSEQ multiplex PCR; TCRdb keeps in-frame clones, though not all of them. The profile shows 90,000 to 100,000 clones, around 85% of them singletons. Worth noting for this clone: Its antigen is unidentified.

The clonotype comes from an adult who received the AZD1222 COVID-19 vaccine. The sample was peripheral blood, taken 28 days after the second AZD1222 dose. The rearrangement uses TRBV7-9 and TRBJ2-5; possible D gene TRBD2, 5 bases. The CDR3 is CASSFTSGTLEETQYF. Here the CDR3 DNA reads TGTGCCAGCAGCTTCACGTCGGGAACTTTGGAAGAGACCCAGTACTTC.